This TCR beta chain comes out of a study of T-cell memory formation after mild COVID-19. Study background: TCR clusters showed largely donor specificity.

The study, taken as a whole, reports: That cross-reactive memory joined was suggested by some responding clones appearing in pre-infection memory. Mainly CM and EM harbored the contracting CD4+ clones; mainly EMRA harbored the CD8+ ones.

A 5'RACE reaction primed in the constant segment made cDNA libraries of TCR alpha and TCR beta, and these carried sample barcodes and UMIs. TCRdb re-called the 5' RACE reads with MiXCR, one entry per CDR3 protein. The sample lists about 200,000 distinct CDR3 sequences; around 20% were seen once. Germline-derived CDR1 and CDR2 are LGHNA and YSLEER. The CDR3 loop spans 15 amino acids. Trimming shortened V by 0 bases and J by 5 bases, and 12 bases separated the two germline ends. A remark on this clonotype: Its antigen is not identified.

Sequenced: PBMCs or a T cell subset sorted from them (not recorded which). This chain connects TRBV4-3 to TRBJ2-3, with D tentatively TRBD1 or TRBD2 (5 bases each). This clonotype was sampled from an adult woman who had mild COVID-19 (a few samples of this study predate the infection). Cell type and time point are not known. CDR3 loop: CASSQDWGRGDTQYF. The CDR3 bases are TGCGCCAGCAGCCAAGATTGGGGGAGAGGAGATACGCAGTATTTT.